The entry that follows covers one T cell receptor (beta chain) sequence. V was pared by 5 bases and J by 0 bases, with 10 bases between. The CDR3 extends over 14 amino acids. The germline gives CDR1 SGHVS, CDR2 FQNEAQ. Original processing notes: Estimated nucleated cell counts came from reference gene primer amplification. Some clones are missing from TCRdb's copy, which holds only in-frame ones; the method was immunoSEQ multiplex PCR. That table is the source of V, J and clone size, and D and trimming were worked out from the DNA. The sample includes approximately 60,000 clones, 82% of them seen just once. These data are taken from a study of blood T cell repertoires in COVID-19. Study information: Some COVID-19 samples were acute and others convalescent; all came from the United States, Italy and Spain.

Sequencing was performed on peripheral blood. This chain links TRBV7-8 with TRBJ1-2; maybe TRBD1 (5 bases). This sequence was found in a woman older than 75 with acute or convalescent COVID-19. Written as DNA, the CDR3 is TGTGCCAGCAGCCCAACGGACACTAACTATGGCTACACCTTC. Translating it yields CASSPTDTNYGYTF.